The 21 T cell receptor beta chains presented below share a single source sample, sequenced in a study of T cells in Graves' hyperthyroidism and ophthalmopathy. RNA transcripts provided the source from which TCR beta CDR3 regions were amplified. The study used the HTBI primer set for a first-round RT-PCR of the TCR CDR3. TCRdb used MiXCR to reprocess the multiplex PCR reads, holding one entry per CDR3 protein. The sample records 450,000 to 650,000 distinct CDR3 sequences, under 20% being singletons. The sample consisted of blood. The origin of the receptors is a woman between 18 and 30 years old with Graves' ophthalmopathy.

This clonotype was detected a few times. V is TRBV28 and J is TRBJ2-1; D is undetermined. Trimming took 6 bases from V and 6 from J, leaving 9 bases between them. Germline values: CDR1 MDHEN, CDR2 SYDVKM. The CDR3 runs 12 residues. CDR3 sequence (DNA): TGTGCCAGCAGGCAATCGGGCAATGAGCAGTTCTTC. Protein sequence: CASRQSGNEQFF.

This clonotype was seen a handful of times. The chain recombines TRBV4-1 with TRBJ1-5; D is possibly TRBD1 (6 bases). The CDR3 consists of 16 residues. Germline assignment: CDR1 MGHRA and CDR2 YSYEKL. The V end was cut by 0 bases, the J end by 3 bases, with 12 bases between. CDR3 sequence (DNA): TGCGCCAGCAGCCAAGAGGCCAGGGGCAACAATCAGCCCCAGCATTTT. Translating gives CASSQEARGNNQPQHF.

In this sample, this clonotype turned up many times. CDR3 coding DNA: TGTGCCAGCAGCTTTTCACCTAGCGCATACACCGGGGAGCTGTTTTTT. This gives the protein CASSFSPSAYTGELFF. The rearrangement joins TRBV11-2 to TRBJ2-2, with a possible D match to TRBD2 (6 bases). The ends were cut back, 3 bases at V and 3 bases at J, with 14 bases in the middle. The CDR3 sequence is 16 residues long. Per the germline V gene, CDR1 is SGHAT and CDR2 is FQNNGV. Full variable domain (rest looked up from reference TRBV11-2 and TRBJ2-2): EAGVAQSPRYKIIEKRQSVAFWCNPISGHATLYWYQQILGQGPKLLIQFQNNGVVDDSQLPKDRFSAERLKGVDSTLKIQPAKLEDSAVYLCASSFSPSAYTGELFFGEGSRLTVL.

This clonotype was counted ten times or more. Germline and junction disagree at one end, which may indicate a read error. V is TRBV5-1 and J is TRBJ1-1; D uncertain. The CDR3 covers 13 residues. Per germline, CDR1 SGHRS and CDR2 YFSETQ. The CDR3 DNA reads TGTGCCAGCAGTCTACTCGGGAACACTGAAGCTTTCTTT. Translated, it gives CASSLLGNTEAFF.

This clonotype was recorded many times. The chain combines TRBV11-2 with TRBJ1-1; no clear D. Trimming pared 3 bases from V and 5 bases from J, leaving 22 bases between. Germline V CDR1 and CDR2: SGHAT, FQNNGV. The CDR3 runs 17 residues. The CDR3 DNA follows: TGTGCCAGCAGCTTCGGGTTTGCAGCGGATGCGAAGACTGAAGCTTTCTTT. It yields the protein CASSFGFAADAKTEAFF.

The gene calls are TRBV7-9 and TRBJ2-5; D could derive from TRBD1 or TRBD2 (5 bases each). Trimming removed 5 bases at V and 7 bases at J, with 17 bases between. CDR3 length equals 14 residues. Germline assignment: CDR1 SEHNR and CDR2 FQNEAQ (reference sequence). The CDR3: CASSRDAQRGTQYF. Written as DNA, the CDR3 is TGTGCCAGCAGCCGGGACGCACAAAGGGGGACCCAGTACTTC. Filled out from reference TRBV7-9 and TRBJ2-5, the complete variable domain reads DTGVSQNPRHKITKRGQNVTFRCDPISEHNRLYWYRQTLGQGPEFLTYFQNEAQLEKSRLLSDRFSAERPKGSFSTLEIQRTEQGDSAMYLCASSRDAQRGTQYFGPGTRLLVL.

In its sample, this clonotype was seen many times. The genes are TRBV11-2 and TRBJ2-5, with D tentatively TRBD2 (5 bases). V was pared by 3 bases and J by 5 bases, with 16 bases between. Germline V lookup: CDR1 SGHAT, CDR2 FQNNGV. This CDR3 has 15 residues. The CDR3 sequence is CASSFLEDWRETQYF. The CDR3 DNA reads as TGTGCCAGCAGCTTCCTCGAGGACTGGAGGGAGACCCAGTACTTC.

This clonotype was detected only a few times. V is TRBV27 and J is TRBJ1-3, with a weak D call TRBD1 (5 bases). Germline CDR1 is MNHEY and CDR2 is SMNVEV (reference sequence). The CDR3 runs to 14 residues. The V end was cut by 5 bases, the J end by 0 bases, with 8 bases between. The CDR3 loop reads CASSQGISGNTIYF. CDR3 in DNA: TGTGCCAGCAGTCAGGGTATCTCTGGAAACACCATATATTTT.

This clonotype has a single count. This chain uses TRBV28 with TRBJ1-2, with TRBD1 matching over 8 bases. The CDR3 covers 15 residues. Germline V CDR1 and CDR2: MDHEN, SYDVKM. The trim removed 5 bases at V and 1 base at J, leaving 6 bases unmatched. The CDR3 nucleotides read TGTGCCAGCAGTCTCATGGGACAGGTTAACTATGGCTACACCTTC. This translates into CASSLMGQVNYGYTF.

The V and J genes are TRBV7-9 and TRBJ2-1, with 16 bases matching TRBD2. The germline V gene encodes CDR1 SEHNR and CDR2 FQNEAQ (reference sequence). J lost 9 bases, V lost 5 bases, and 13 bases had no gene match. There are 18 residues in the CDR3. CDR3 sequence: CASSQGLAGGPLMVEQFF. CDR3 DNA: TGTGCCAGCAGCCAGGGACTAGCGGGAGGGCCTTTGATGGTTGAGCAGTTCTTC.

This clonotype was detected a few times. The chain is built from TRBV12-3 or TRBV12-4 and TRBJ1-6; no clear D. V lost 1 base and J lost 2, with 9 bases in between. CDR3 length: 16 amino acids. The CDR3, as DNA: TGTGCCAGCAGTTTAGTTAGGATCACCTATAATTCACCCCTCCACTTT. This encodes CASSLVRITYNSPLHF.

In its sample, this clonotype was seen many times. This rearrangement joins TRBV12-3 or TRBV12-4 to TRBJ2-7; 7 nucleotides agree with TRBD1. This CDR3 is 14 amino acids long. V gave up 5 bases and J gave up 0 bases; unmatched junction bases: 4. DNA of the CDR3: TGTGCCAGCAGTAGGGACAGCAGCTCCTACGAGCAGTACTTC. Its protein is CASSRDSSSYEQYF.

This clonotype has only a few counts. J is TRBJ2-7 and V is TRBV18; 9 bases map to TRBD2. This CDR3 spans 17 amino acids. Per the germline V gene, CDR1 is KGHSH and CDR2 is LQKENI. The J segment lost 4 bases and the V segment lost 3 bases, leaving 13 bases of the junction unmatched. As DNA, the CDR3 is TGTGCCAGCTCACCGCGTTTGGGTCTAGCGGGAACATACGAGCAGTACTTC. Its translation is CASSPRLGLAGTYEQYF.

This clonotype was seen at least ten times. This chain uses TRBV12-3 or TRBV12-4 with TRBJ2-7; perhaps D is TRBD1 or TRBD2 (5 bases each). CDR3 length equals 14 residues. Between the trimmed V and J ends, which lost 3 bases and 2 bases, there was a span of 11 bases. CDR3 bases: TGTGCCAGCAGTTTGGGGGACGGAGCCTACGAGCAGTACTTC. This translates into CASSLGDGAYEQYF.

The chain is built from TRBV4-1 and TRBJ2-7; D is undetermined. The CDR3 extends over 16 amino acids. The germline V gene encodes CDR1 MGHRA and CDR2 YSYEKL. Trimming removed 0 bases at V and 5 bases at J, with 17 bases between. For the CDR3, the DNA is TGCGCCAGCAGCCAAGAGTGGATGCCGGGTTTCAACGAGCAGTACTTC. This sequence encodes CASSQEWMPGFNEQYF.

About this clonotype: This could be a read error, since a much larger clone is one nucleotide away. This chain connects TRBV12-3 or TRBV12-4 to TRBJ2-7, with 9 bases fitting TRBD1. The CDR3 is made up of 15 amino acids. CDR3 protein: CASSPQDRGSYKQYF. In DNA, the CDR3 is TGTGCCAGCAGTCCCCAGGACAGGGGAAGCTACAAGCAGTACTTC.

This clonotype turned up a few times. V is TRBV7-9 and J is TRBJ1-1; perhaps TRBD1 as D (5 bases). The germline gives CDR1 SEHNR, CDR2 FQNEAQ (reference sequence). The V gene lost 8 bases and the J gene lost 4 bases, with 32 bases spanning the gap. This CDR3 has 19 residues. As DNA, the CDR3 is TGTGCCAGCTCTACTAGCGGGACCCTGCAGGGAGGTAAGCCCACTGAAGCTTTCTTT. Translation: CASSTSGTLQGGKPTEAFF.

This clonotype was seen many times. V is TRBV15 and J is TRBJ2-7, with 10 nucleotides matching TRBD1. The CDR3 totals 15 residues. The V gene's germline CDR1 is LNHNV and CDR2 YYDKDF (reference sequence). The trim removed 3 bases at V and 2 bases at J, leaving 4 bases unmatched. In DNA form, the CDR3 reads TGTGCCACCAGCAGGACCGGGACAGGGGCCTACGAGCAGTACTTC. Residues: CATSRTGTGAYEQYF.

This sequence joins TRBV5-1 and TRBJ1-5; D gene unclear. The CDR3 length is 13 residues. The germline V gene has CDR1 SGHRS and CDR2 YFSETQ. Trimming left V 3 bases short and J 4 bases short, with 8 bases between. The CDR3 here is CASSSDFNQPQHF. Written as DNA, the CDR3 is TGCGCCAGCAGCTCGGATTTTAATCAGCCCCAGCATTTT. Full variable domain (remainder filled in from reference TRBV5-1 and TRBJ1-5): KAGVTQTPRYLIKTRGQQVTLSCSPISGHRSVSWYQQTPGQGLQFLFEYFSETQRNKGNFPGRFSGRQFSNSRSEMNVSTLELGDSALYLCASSSDFNQPQHFGDGTRLSIL.

This chain joins TRBV28 and TRBJ2-5, with TRBD1 matching over 10 bases. There are 15 residues in the CDR3. Germline values: CDR1 MDHEN, CDR2 SYDVKM. After removal of 6 bases from V and 5 bases from J, the junction contained 9 bases not matched to a gene. The CDR3 coding sequence is TGTGCCAGCAGAGAATCCGGGACAGGGGACGAGACCCAGTACTTC. This translates into CASRESGTGDETQYF.

This clonotype appeared many times. This sequence joins TRBV28 and TRBJ2-3; no clear D gene. CDR3 size: 13 residues. Germline V gene data show CDR1 as MDHEN and CDR2 as SYDVKM. The germline V and J ends were trimmed by 8 bases and 6 bases, with 15 bases remaining between them. The CDR3 DNA reads as TGTGCCAGCCGAGAGTCCATGGGGGATACGCAGTATTTT. Its protein product is CASRESMGDTQYF.